The 21 T cell receptor beta chains in this list originate from one sample, sequenced in a study of cytomegalovirus exposure and HLA in healthy donors. Use of 60 Vbeta and 13 Jbeta primers characterized the PCR. The method was immunoSEQ multiplex PCR; TCRdb's version includes in-frame clones alone and lacks a portion of them. This sample has about 75,000 clones, with 82% found just once. The sequenced sample was PBMCs. The receptors stem from a man in his late teens or twenties in good health and CMV-seronegative.

This sequence joins TRBV5-5 and TRBJ2-2; D is unclear. The V end was cut by 1 base, the J end by 5 bases, with 6 bases between. CDR1 and CDR2 (germline): SGHKS, YYEKEE (reference sequence). This CDR3 is built from 13 residues. CDR3 sequence: CASSLTGTGELFF. The CDR3 DNA sequence: TGTGCCAGCAGCTTGACCGGGACCGGGGAGCTGTTTTTT.

This chain joins TRBV2 and TRBJ1-1; D unclear. The CDR3 totals 14 residues. V lost 4 bases and J lost 2, with 11 bases in between. Germline lookup yields CDR1 SNHLY and CDR2 FYNNEI. DNA of the CDR3: TGTGCCAGCAGTGGTATAGGGAGAAACACTGAAGCTTTCTTT. Its protein is CASSGIGRNTEAFF.

The chain employs TRBV7-3 and TRBJ2-7; 10 nucleotides line up with TRBD1. V gave up 5 bases and J gave up 3 bases; unmatched junction bases: 7. This CDR3 has 15 amino acids. Per germline, CDR1 SGHTA and CDR2 FQGTGA. CDR3 sequence: CASSQQGTGDYEQYF. In DNA, the CDR3 is TGTGCCAGCAGCCAGCAGGGGACAGGGGACTACGAGCAGTACTTC.

The rearrangement joins TRBV4-2 to TRBJ2-1; 7 positions agree with TRBD2. J lost 4 bases, V lost 4 bases, and 4 bases had no gene match. The CDR3 is 14 residues long. CDR1 and CDR2 (germline): LGHNA, YNFKEQ. The CDR3 reads CASSPAGDYNEQFF. The CDR3 DNA sequence: TGTGCCAGCAGCCCGGCGGGGGATTACAATGAGCAGTTCTTC.

On this clone itself: Its ends do not fully match the called genes, so a read error is possible. The chain links TRBV29-1 to TRBJ2-6; tentative D call: TRBD1 (5 bases). CDR3 length equals 16 residues. The germline gives CDR1 SQVTM, CDR2 ANQGSEA. CDR3 protein: CSVEADSHLGANVLNF. The CDR3 nucleotides read TGCAGCGTTGAGGCGGATTCCCATCTTGGGGCCAACGTCCTGAATTTC.

This rearrangement joins TRBV6-1 to TRBJ2-7, with 10 bases identical to TRBD2. The CDR3 sequence is 13 residues long. In germline, CDR1 is MNHNS, CDR2 SASEGT. DNA of the CDR3: TGTGCTGCACGGACTAGCGGAACCTACGAGCAGTACTTC. Residues: CAARTSGTYEQYF.

The chain recombines TRBV28 with TRBJ2-7, with D possibly TRBD1 on 6 matching bases. CDR3 length: 13 residues. Germline CDR1 and CDR2: MDHEN and SYDVKM. Trimming removed 5 bases at V and 2 bases at J, with 10 bases between. The CDR3 is CASSHNRAYEQYF. The CDR3 region has the DNA TGTGCCAGCAGTCATAACAGGGCCTACGAGCAGTACTTC.

The rearrangement links TRBV28 to TRBJ2-3; TRBD2 might be the D (6 bases). Trimming cost V 6 bases and J 1 base, with 11 bases left between them. The CDR3 is 14 residues long. Germline V gives CDR1 MDHEN, CDR2 SYDVKM. The CDR3 reads CASREGPGTDTQYF. CDR3 nucleotides: TGTGCCAGCAGGGAGGGCCCTGGCACAGATACGCAGTATTTT.

The table lists this clone with a few counts. This chain joins TRBV5-4 and TRBJ1-1, with D possibly matching TRBD1 (6 bases). The CDR3 is made up of 14 amino acids. Trimming pared 4 bases from V and 10 bases from J, leaving 20 bases between. The germline CDR1 and CDR2 sequences are SGHNT and YYREEE (reference sequence). DNA of the CDR3: TGTGCCAGCAGCCAGGAGATGACAGGCTCTGGAGCTTTCTTT. Amino acid sequence: CASSQEMTGSGAFF.

The table lists this clone with a few counts. The chain joins TRBV7-2 to TRBJ1-1; 7 bases fit TRBD1. V lost 4 bases, J lost 0 bases, and 2 bases stayed unmatched. This CDR3 contains 14 residues. Looked up from germline, CDR1 is SGHTA and CDR2 is FQGNSA. This CDR3 is CASSSTGLNTEAFF. The DNA for the CDR3 is TGTGCCAGCAGCTCGACAGGGTTGAACACTGAAGCTTTCTTT.

To note about this clone: Relative to the germline gene, one junction end is altered; a read error may explain this. This chain uses TRBV30 with TRBJ2-1; 7 positions agree with TRBD2. The CDR3 sequence is 11 residues long. Germline V gene lookup returns CDR1 GTSNPN and CDR2 SVGIG (reference sequence). This chain's CDR3 is CAWSFGRGRVF. CDR3 nucleotides: TGTGCCTGGAGCTTCGGTCGGGGGAGGGTCTTC.

This sequence joins TRBV4-1 and TRBJ2-5, with D maybe TRBD2 (5 bases). V dropped 3 bases and J dropped 13 bases, with 21 bases sitting between them. This CDR3 has 14 amino acids. Germline V gene lookup returns CDR1 MGHRA and CDR2 YSYEKL. CDR3 region: CASSQDPTILIPYF. The CDR3 DNA reads TGCGCCAGCAGCCAGGACCCGACTATTCTGATTCCGTACTTC.

The rearrangement joins TRBV6-6 to TRBJ1-1; D gene ambiguous. The CDR3 extends over 13 amino acids. CDR1 and CDR2 from the germline V gene are MNHNY and SVGAGI (reference sequence). The germline V and J ends were trimmed by 2 bases and 1 base, with 5 bases remaining between them. CDR3 in DNA: TGTGCCAGCAGTTACCTAGAGAACACTGAAGCTTTCTTT. Amino acid sequence: CASSYLENTEAFF.

V gene TRBV10-1 combines with J gene TRBJ1-1; perhaps TRBD1 as D (5 bases). Trimming left V 9 bases short and J 0 bases short, with 5 bases between. CDR3 length: 11 amino acids. The germline V gene encodes CDR1 WNHNN and CDR2 SYGVQD (reference sequence). CDR3: CARGLNTEAFF. CDR3 DNA: TGCGCCAGGGGGCTGAACACTGAAGCTTTCTTT.

The gene calls are TRBV7-9 and TRBJ1-1, with a possible D match to TRBD1 (5 bases). In germline, CDR1 is SEHNR, CDR2 FQNEAQ (reference sequence). The CDR3 contains 12 residues. Trimming removed 5 bases from V and 4 bases from J, with 8 bases in between. The CDR3 protein is CASSRGGTEAFF. CDR3 coding DNA: TGTGCCAGCAGCAGGGGAGGCACTGAAGCTTTCTTT.

Here the CDR3 DNA reads TGTGCCAGCAGTAGGTCGGCGGGGATTAGCTCCTACGAGCAGTACTTC. Translating gives CASSRSAGISSYEQYF. The gene calls are TRBV9 and TRBJ2-7, with D perhaps matching TRBD2 (6 bases). Trimming took off 5 bases at V and 0 bases at J, with 18 bases between the two ends. Germline V gene data show CDR1 as SGDLS and CDR2 as YYNGEE. This CDR3 is built from 16 residues.

This clone was picked up one time. This rearrangement joins TRBV30 to TRBJ2-3; 10 bases line up with TRBD2. The CDR3 has 14 amino acids. Germline V gene lookup returns CDR1 GTSNPN and CDR2 SVGIG (reference sequence). V dropped 3 bases and J dropped 2; count of bases not matched to a gene: 2. The CDR3 spells CAWRLAGFTDTQYF. The DNA of the CDR3 is TGTGCCTGGAGACTAGCGGGATTCACAGATACGCAGTATTTT.

CDR3 coding DNA: TGTGCCTGGAGTGTAACTAACGGGGGGACCCAGTACTTC. Translated, it gives CAWSVTNGGTQYF. This chain connects TRBV30 to TRBJ2-5; D might be TRBD2 (6 bases). CDR1 GTSNPN and CDR2 SVGIG come from the germline V gene (reference sequence). Trimming removed 0 bases from V and 7 bases from J, with 12 bases in between. The CDR3 contains 13 residues. The full variable domain, with the rest looked up from reference TRBV30 and TRBJ2-5, is SQTIHQWPATLVQPVGSPLSLECTVEGTSNPNLYWYRQAAGRGLQLLFYSVGIGQISSEVPQNLSASRPQDRQFILSSKKLLLSDSGFYLCAWSVTNGGTQYFGPGTRLLVL.

The chain joins TRBV4-1 to TRBJ2-3; 8 bases are a match to TRBD2. The germline V gene encodes CDR1 MGHRA and CDR2 YSYEKL. This CDR3 region has 17 residues. V dropped 0 bases and J dropped 2; count of bases not matched to a gene: 7. The CDR3 loop is CASSQDLLLADTDTQYF. The DNA for the CDR3 is TGCGCCAGCAGCCAAGATCTGCTACTAGCGGACACAGATACGCAGTATTTT.

This chain links TRBV19 with TRBJ2-5; D is possibly TRBD1 (6 bases). Germline V gene sequence: CDR1 LNHDA, CDR2 SQIVND (reference sequence). The CDR3 contains 16 residues. V gave up 2 bases and J gave up 0 bases, with 13 bases separating them. CDR3 loop: CASSIIIGTNQETQYF. In nucleotides, the CDR3 is TGTGCCAGTAGTATAATTATTGGGACAAACCAAGAGACCCAGTACTTC.

The chain couples TRBV4-3 to TRBJ2-2, with TRBD1 matching 9 bases. Losses at the gene ends were 0 bases for V and 5 bases for J; bases not matched to a gene: 4. This CDR3 region has 16 residues. Per the germline V gene, CDR1 is LGHNA and CDR2 is YSLEER. CDR3 sequence: CASSQELDRGTGELFF. The CDR3 DNA is TGCGCCAGCAGCCAAGAGTTGGACAGGGGTACCGGGGAGCTGTTTTTT.